These T cell receptor beta chains were read from a single sample in a study of CD8 T cells in Susac syndrome. TCRdb analysed the immunoSEQ multiplex PCR reads with MiXCR anew, one entry per CDR3 protein. The table records about 240,000 distinct CDR3 sequences, about 96% of them present only once. The sample taken for sequencing was CD4+ T cells from PBMCs. These receptors were obtained from a human donor with Susac syndrome. Both conserved end residues are part of each CDR3. D genes are given only for firm matches.

15	.	TRBV30	TRBJ1-4	CAWSFSLATNEKLFF
16	TRBD1	TRBV28	TRBJ2-4	CASSRTGGLAKNIQYF
15	.	TRBV20-1	TRBJ2-1	CSAKGGVREPNEQFF
14	.	TRBV9	TRBJ1-1	CASSVIWEATEAFF
12	TRBD1	TRBV20-1	TRBJ2-1	CSARTGGGEQFF
10	.	TRBV18	TRBJ2-7	CASSPHEQYF
14	TRBD2	TRBV10-3	TRBJ2-1	CAISETSGNNEQFF
13	.	TRBV25-1	TRBJ2-3	CASSESGPDTQYF
13	.	TRBV30	TRBJ2-1	CAWSDPTYNEQFF
16	.	TRBV19	TRBJ2-1	CASSRYRGGAYNEQFF
14	.	TRBV30	TRBJ2-1	CAWRAGGHYNEQFF
14	.	TRBV29-1	TRBJ1-2	CSVEFGDGPQGYTF
15	TRBD1	TRBV27	TRBJ1-1	CASSFLRTGNTEAFF
13	.	TRBV19	TRBJ1-1	CASSKQQGKGAFF
17	TRBD2	TRBV25-1	TRBJ2-5	CASSEGGLAGRRETQYF
15	.	TRBV9	TRBJ1-2	CASSVVQGGWYGYTF
14	.	TRBV6-2/TRBV6-3	TRBJ2-7	CASSPGMDEYEQYF
13	.	TRBV19	TRBJ1-2	CASSPSDSYGYTF
17	.	TRBV25-1	TRBJ2-1	CASSESKERLALHEQFF
15	TRBD1	TRBV2	TRBJ2-5	CASVRDRGTQETQYF
14	TRBD2	TRBV5-1	TRBJ2-5	CASSYRLAGETQYF
14	.	TRBV6-4	TRBJ2-2	CASSEGSFTGELFF
16	TRBD1	TRBV3-1	TRBJ1-2	CASSPRIYRGIWGYTF
15	TRBD2	TRBV12-3/TRBV12-4	TRBJ2-1	CASSLTAGGDNEQFF
13	.	TRBV28	TRBJ1-2	CASSRAPDYGYTF
15	TRBD1	TRBV2	TRBJ1-1	CASSEDGQVGTEAFF
15	.	TRBV5-4	TRBJ2-2	CASSPWADFSGELFF
13	.	TRBV20-1	TRBJ2-7	CSARDSSNYEQYF
17	.	TRBV25-1	TRBJ2-7	CASSPPKRGPLRYEQYF
19	.	TRBV12-2	TRBJ2-7	CASRFTSGRDFHPLYEQYF
13	.	TRBV21-1	TRBJ2-3	CASTRQYTDTQYF
16	.	TRBV20-1	TRBJ2-1	CSARDDRGWTSNEQFF
14	TRBD1	TRBV5-1	TRBJ1-1	CASSYGQGNTEAFF
14	.	TRBV29-1	TRBJ2-3	CSSAARGTPSVEYF
14	TRBD1	TRBV10-1	TRBJ2-1	CASNQDRGVNEQFF
13	.	TRBV29-1	TRBJ1-1	CSGFRMLNTEAFF
16	.	TRBV28	TRBJ1-5	CASRLAGTNSNQPQHF
13	TRBD1	TRBV5-4	TRBJ1-2	CASSRQGEDGYTF
14	.	TRBV3-1	TRBJ1-4	CASSPPGPGGKLFF
14	.	TRBV9	TRBJ2-3	CASSVVSSTDTQFF
16	TRBD2	TRBV9	TRBJ2-7	CASSVKAGSSSYEQYF
13	TRBD1	TRBV20-1	TRBJ1-2	CSARSQGAGGYTF
12	.	TRBV29-1	TRBJ2-3	CSVEDITDTQYF
12	.	TRBV20-1	TRBJ2-5	CSGRLVQETQYF
14	.	TRBV2	TRBJ2-6	CASKSGSGANVLTF
15	.	TRBV12-3/TRBV12-4	TRBJ2-7	CASSFPSTSSYEQYF
14	.	TRBV28	TRBJ2-7	CASSSAGEPYEQYF
13	TRBD1	TRBV29-1	TRBJ1-5	CSASTGGGQPQHF
15	TRBD1	TRBV3-1	TRBJ2-7	CASSQETTGPYEQYF
15	.	TRBV29-1	TRBJ1-1	CSVKRTVDRDTEAFF
13	.	TRBV7-3	TRBJ2-7	CASSFGRAYEQYF